Each of the 21 T cell receptor beta chains below was sequenced from the same sample in a study of T cells after yellow fever vaccination. MiXCR, applied by TCRdb to the 5' RACE reads, yields one record per CDR3 protein. The sample has more than 95,000 distinct CDR3 sequences; roughly 7.9% are singletons. The sample in question was CD4+ T cells sorted from PBMCs, obtained about 49 days after the first yellow fever vaccination. These receptor sequences come from a man aged 18 to 30 who received the YFV17D yellow fever vaccine.

This clonotype was detected ten times or more. The chain joins TRBV6-2 or TRBV6-3 to TRBJ1-1; no definite D call. The CDR3 has 18 residues. V was clipped by 2 bases and J by 1 base, with 20 bases between them. Germline V gene data show CDR1 as MNHEY and CDR2 as SVGEGT. CDR3 sequence (DNA): TGTGCCAGCAGTTACCCAAATCCGGGGTACAGAACGAACACTGAAGCTTTCTTT. This codes for CASSYPNPGYRTNTEAFF.

Written as DNA, the CDR3 is TGTGCCAGCAGCGGAGACAGGGGAGATCAGCCCCAGCATTTT. Residues: CASSGDRGDQPQHF. The chain joins TRBV2 to TRBJ1-5; 8 bases align to TRBD1. This CDR3 region has 14 residues. Germline lookup yields CDR1 SNHLY and CDR2 FYNNEI. The ends lost 6 bases at V and 5 bases at J; junction bases unmatched: 6.

This clonotype was found many times. The V and J genes are TRBV15 and TRBJ1-4, with a possible D match to TRBD1 (5 bases). The CDR3 covers 15 residues. The V gene lost 5 bases and the J gene lost 5 bases, with 15 bases spanning the gap. Per germline, CDR1 LNHNV and CDR2 YYDKDF (reference sequence). The CDR3 coding sequence is TGTGCCACCAGCCCCCGACAGCAAACGAATGAAAAACTGTTTTTT. Its protein is CATSPRQQTNEKLFF. Variable domain in full (rest from reference TRBV15 and TRBJ1-4): DAMVIQNPRYQVTQFGKPVTLSCSQTLNHNVMYWYQQKSSQAPKLLFHYYDKDFNNEADTPDNFQSRRPNTSFCFLDIRSPGLGDTAMYLCATSPRQQTNEKLFFGSGTQLSVL.

The sample holds a few counts of this clonotype. The rearrangement links TRBV5-1 to TRBJ1-1; 7 bases are shared with TRBD1. Germline values: CDR1 SGHRS, CDR2 YFSETQ. V dropped 4 bases and J dropped 0; count of bases not matched to a gene: 9. The CDR3 has 16 amino acids. The CDR3 loop is CASSQGQYSLNTEAFF. CDR3 in DNA: TGCGCCAGCAGCCAGGGACAGTACAGCTTGAACACTGAAGCTTTCTTT.

This clonotype appeared many times. The chain couples TRBV20-1 to TRBJ2-3; D is undetermined. Germline V lookup: CDR1 DFQATT, CDR2 SNEGSKA (reference sequence). Trimming took 5 bases from V and 5 from J, leaving 11 bases between them. There are 12 residues in the CDR3. Here the CDR3 reads CSAETPGDTQYF. The CDR3 nucleotides are TGCAGTGCTGAAACCCCCGGAGATACGCAGTATTTT.

Points on this clonotype: An end of the junction differs from the germline gene, which may be a read error. The gene calls are TRBV10-2 and TRBJ2-2, with D uncertain. The CDR3 loop spans 14 amino acids. CDR1 is WSHSY and CDR2 is SAAADI in the germline V gene. Here the CDR3 DNA reads TGTGCCTGCACCCAAGACTTGAACACCGGGGAGCTGTTTTTT. Translation gives CACTQDLNTGELFF.

Ten or more counts support this clonotype. V usage is TRBV5-6 and J usage is TRBJ1-4; D might be TRBD1 (5 bases). Germline CDR1 is SGHDT and CDR2 is YYEEEE. V was shortened by 4 bases and J by 5 bases, with 12 bases between the two germline ends. The CDR3 totals 14 residues. CDR3 amino acids: CASSVGTENEKLFF. CDR3 coding DNA: TGTGCCAGCAGCGTCGGGACCGAGAATGAAAAACTGTTTTTT.

This clonotype was detected ten times or more. The J gene is TRBJ2-7, the V gene TRBV20-1; D is possibly TRBD1 (6 bases). The germline V gene has CDR1 DFQATT and CDR2 SNEGSKA (reference sequence). The CDR3 has 15 residues. Trimming shortened V by 1 base and J by 6 bases, and 19 bases separated the two germline ends. The CDR3: CSARVQGLGTGEQYF. Written as DNA, the CDR3 is TGCAGTGCTAGAGTACAGGGTCTCGGAACGGGCGAGCAGTACTTC.

This clonotype appeared many times. This chain uses TRBV7-3 with TRBJ2-1; tentatively, D is TRBD2 (5 bases). The germline gives CDR1 SGHTA, CDR2 FQGTGA. Trimming took off 3 bases at V and 12 bases at J, with 18 bases between the two ends. CDR3 length equals 14 residues. The CDR3 DNA is TGTGCCAGCAGCTTCCACCCAACTAGTGAGGCGCAGTTCTTC. This translates into CASSFHPTSEAQFF.

This clonotype was detected a few times. DNA of the CDR3: TGTGCCAGCTCCCAATTAACAGGGGGCGCGGGGGAGCAGTACGTC. It translates to CASSQLTGGAGEQYV. The chain has TRBV18 and TRBJ2-7; 9 bases are a match to TRBD1. Unmatched junction bases numbered 13, after V lost 6 bases and J lost 7 bases. This CDR3 is built from 15 residues. In germline, CDR1 is KGHSH, CDR2 LQKENI.

This clonotype came up many times. This chain joins TRBV28 and TRBJ1-2; D perhaps matches TRBD1 (5 bases). The V and J ends lost 6 bases and 3 bases respectively, with 11 bases between them. Germline lookup yields CDR1 MDHEN and CDR2 SYDVKM. The CDR3 runs to 13 residues. CDR3 residues: CASSWAGYYGYTF. In nucleotides, the CDR3 is TGTGCCAGCAGCTGGGCAGGGTACTATGGCTACACCTTC.

This clonotype was seen at least ten times. The chain couples TRBV7-6 to TRBJ2-3; D unclear. The CDR3 runs to 14 residues. Germline V gene lookup returns CDR1 SGHVS and CDR2 FNYEAQ. V lost 0 bases and J 5 bases, leaving 9 bases between the germline ends. CDR3 nucleotides: TGTGCCAGCAGCTTAGCTACGCTGGTAGATACGCAGTATTTT. This translates into CASSLATLVDTQYF.

This clonotype came up many times. This chain uses TRBV7-9 with TRBJ1-3; D not resolved. V lost 8 bases and J 0 bases, leaving 5 bases between the germline ends. Germline loops: CDR1 SEHNR, CDR2 FQNEAQ (reference sequence). This CDR3 comprises 12 residues. CDR3 sequence (DNA): TGTGCCAGCGGGGACTCTGGAAACACCATATATTTT. Its protein product is CASGDSGNTIYF.

The CDR3 region is CASSLGPSGATQTQYF. CDR3 bases: TGCGCCAGCAGCTTGGGTCCTAGCGGGGCTACCCAGACCCAGTACTTC. J is TRBJ2-5 and V is TRBV5-1, with TRBD2 matching over 9 bases. The V gene's germline CDR1 is SGHRS and CDR2 YFSETQ. The CDR3 covers 16 residues. Trimming removed 0 bases from V and 6 bases from J; junction bases left unmatched: 9.

This clonotype was recorded many times. Here the CDR3 reads CSVEDHGSLRDTQYF. In DNA, the CDR3 is TGCAGCGTTGAAGATCATGGGTCATTAAGAGATACGCAGTATTTT. The chain uses TRBV29-1 and TRBJ2-3; no reliable D call. Germline V gene lookup returns CDR1 SQVTM and CDR2 ANQGSEA. The CDR3 totals 15 residues. Trimming left V 0 bases short and J 5 bases short, with 15 bases between.

As to this clonotype: One end of the junction does not line up with germline, which may come from a read error. The chain is built from TRBV3-1 and TRBJ2-3; no clear D. CDR1 and CDR2 (germline): LGHDT, YNNKEL (reference sequence). This CDR3 spans 13 amino acids. CDR3 in DNA: TGTGCCTGCAGCCTCGCCTCCACAGATACGCAGTATTTT. It is translated as CACSLASTDTQYF.

The chain joins TRBV7-2 to TRBJ2-1, with a weak D call TRBD1 (6 bases). Trimming left V 6 bases short and J 4 bases short, with 16 bases between. The CDR3 extends over 15 amino acids. CDR1 is SGHTA, CDR2 FQGNSA, per germline. The DNA for the CDR3 is TGTGCCAGCAGGAAGGACAGCCTCATATACAATGAGCAGTTCTTC. Its translation: CASRKDSLIYNEQFF.

This clonotype was seen only a few times. The chain links TRBV19 to TRBJ1-6; D is undetermined. The CDR3 sequence is 15 residues long. V was trimmed by 5 bases and J by 6 bases, leaving 14 bases between them. CDR1 and CDR2 (germline): LNHDA, SQIVND (reference sequence). The CDR3 DNA follows: TGTGCCAGTAGTGACTCATCCAGATTTAATTCACCCCTCCACTTT. It specifies CASSDSSRFNSPLHF. Together with reference TRBV19 and TRBJ1-6, the CDR3 gives the full variable domain: DGGITQSPKYLFRKEGQNVTLSCEQNLNHDAMYWYRQDPGQGLRLIYYSQIVNDFQKGDIAEGYSVSREKKESFPLTVTSAQKNPTAFYLCASSDSSRFNSPLHFGNGTRLTVT.

This clonotype was seen many times. The chain carries TRBV2 and TRBJ1-6; weak D call: TRBD1 (6 bases). This CDR3 has 14 amino acids. V lost 6 bases and J 7 bases, leaving 13 bases between the germline ends. Germline loops: CDR1 SNHLY, CDR2 FYNNEI. CDR3 sequence reads: CASREDSGNSPLHF. As DNA, the CDR3 is TGTGCCAGCAGGGAGGACAGTGGAAATTCACCCCTCCACTTT.

This clonotype was seen repeatedly, ten times or more. V gene TRBV20-1 combines with J gene TRBJ2-5; 13 nucleotides line up with TRBD2. CDR1 and CDR2 (germline): DFQATT, SNEGSKA (reference sequence). The CDR3 loop spans 16 amino acids. V shed 0 bases and J 4 bases; nucleotides not matched to a gene: 5. The CDR3 reads CSARDWTSGGGETQYF. Written as DNA, the CDR3 is TGCAGTGCTAGAGATTGGACTAGCGGGGGAGGAGAGACCCAGTACTTC.

This clonotype showed up many times. For the CDR3, the DNA is TGTGCCAGCAGTAACCAGGGGTCCCAAGAGACCCAGTACTTC. This codes for CASSNQGSQETQYF. The genes are TRBV28 and TRBJ2-5; D is perhaps TRBD1 (6 bases). Germline-derived CDR1 and CDR2 are MDHEN and SYDVKM. V was shortened by 5 bases and J by 1 base, with 11 bases between the two germline ends. The CDR3 runs 14 residues.